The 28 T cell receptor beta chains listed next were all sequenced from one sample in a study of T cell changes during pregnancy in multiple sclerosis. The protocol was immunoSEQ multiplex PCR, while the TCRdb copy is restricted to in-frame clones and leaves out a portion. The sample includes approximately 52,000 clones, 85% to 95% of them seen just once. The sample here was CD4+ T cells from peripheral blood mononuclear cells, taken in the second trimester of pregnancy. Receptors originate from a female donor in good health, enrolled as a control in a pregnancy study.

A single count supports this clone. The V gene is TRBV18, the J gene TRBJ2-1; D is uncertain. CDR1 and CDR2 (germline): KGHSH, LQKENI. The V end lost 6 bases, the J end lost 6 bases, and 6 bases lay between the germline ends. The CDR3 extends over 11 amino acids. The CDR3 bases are TGTGCCAGCTCCCGGAGCAATGAGCAGTTCTTC. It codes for CASSRSNEQFF.

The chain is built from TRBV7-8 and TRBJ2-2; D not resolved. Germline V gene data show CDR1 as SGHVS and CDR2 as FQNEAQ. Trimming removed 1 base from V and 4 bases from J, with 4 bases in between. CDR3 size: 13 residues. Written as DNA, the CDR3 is TGTGCCAGCAGCTTAGACGGCACCGGGGAGCTGTTTTTT. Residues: CASSLDGTGELFF.

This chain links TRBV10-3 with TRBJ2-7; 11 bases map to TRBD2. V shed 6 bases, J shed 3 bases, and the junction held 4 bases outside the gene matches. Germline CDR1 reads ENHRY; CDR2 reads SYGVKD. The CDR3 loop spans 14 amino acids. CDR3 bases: TGTGCCATCAGCACCACTAGCGGGGGCTACGAGCAGTACTTC. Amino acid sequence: CAISTTSGGYEQYF.

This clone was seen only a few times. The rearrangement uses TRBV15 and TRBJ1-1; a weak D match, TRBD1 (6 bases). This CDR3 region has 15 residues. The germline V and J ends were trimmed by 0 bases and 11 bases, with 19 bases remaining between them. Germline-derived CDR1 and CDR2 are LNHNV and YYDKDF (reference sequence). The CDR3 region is CATSRDQQGSVGAFF. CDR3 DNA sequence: TGTGCCACCAGCAGAGACCAACAGGGTTCGGTTGGGGCTTTCTTT.

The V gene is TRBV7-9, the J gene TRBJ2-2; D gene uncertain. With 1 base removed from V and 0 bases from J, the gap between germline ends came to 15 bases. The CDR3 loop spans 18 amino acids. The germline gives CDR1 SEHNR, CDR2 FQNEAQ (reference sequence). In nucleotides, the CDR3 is TGTGCCAGCAGCTTAGTCCCAGGTCGAAACGCGAACACCGGGGAGCTGTTTTTT. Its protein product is CASSLVPGRNANTGELFF.

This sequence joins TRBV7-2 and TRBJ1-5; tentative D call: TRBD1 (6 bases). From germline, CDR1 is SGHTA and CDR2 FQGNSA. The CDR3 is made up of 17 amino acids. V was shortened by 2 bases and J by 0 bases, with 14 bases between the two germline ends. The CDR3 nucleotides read TGTGCCAGCAGCTTACGTGGGGGCAGCAATAGCAATCAGCCCCAGCATTTT. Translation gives CASSLRGGSNSNQPQHF.

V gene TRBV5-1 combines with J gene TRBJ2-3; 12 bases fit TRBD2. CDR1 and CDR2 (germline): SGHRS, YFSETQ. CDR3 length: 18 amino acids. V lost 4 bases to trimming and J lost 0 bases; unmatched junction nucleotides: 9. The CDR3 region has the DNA TGCGCCAGCAGCGGCCGGACTAGCGGGGCCTCTAGCACAGATACGCAGTATTTT. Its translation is CASSGRTSGASSTDTQYF.

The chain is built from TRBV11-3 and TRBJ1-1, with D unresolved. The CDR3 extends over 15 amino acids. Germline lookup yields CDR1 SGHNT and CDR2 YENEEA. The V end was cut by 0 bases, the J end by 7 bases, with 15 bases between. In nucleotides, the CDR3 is TGTGCCAGCAGCTTAGATAAGGTACAGACCGTTGAAGCTTTCTTT. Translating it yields CASSLDKVQTVEAFF.

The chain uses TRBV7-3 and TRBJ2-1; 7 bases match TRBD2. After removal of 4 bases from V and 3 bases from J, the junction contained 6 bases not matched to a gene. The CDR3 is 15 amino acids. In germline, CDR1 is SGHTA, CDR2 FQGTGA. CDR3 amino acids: CASSSSSGNYNEQFF. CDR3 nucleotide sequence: TGTGCCAGCAGCTCGAGCAGCGGGAACTACAATGAGCAGTTCTTC.

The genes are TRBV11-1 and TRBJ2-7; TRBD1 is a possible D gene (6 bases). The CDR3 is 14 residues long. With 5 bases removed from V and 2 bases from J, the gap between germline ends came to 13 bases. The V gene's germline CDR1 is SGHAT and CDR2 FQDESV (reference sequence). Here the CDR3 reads CASSTGTGPYEQYF. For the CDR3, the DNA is TGTGCCAGCAGCACTGGAACAGGGCCCTACGAGCAGTACTTC.

The CDR3 nucleotides read TGCGCCAGCAAAGAGGGAGATACGCAGTATTTT. It encodes CASKEGDTQYF. V gene TRBV5-1 combines with J gene TRBJ2-3; TRBD2 is a possible D gene (5 bases). Trimming stripped 6 bases from V and 5 bases from J, with 7 bases between. Germline values: CDR1 SGHRS, CDR2 YFSETQ. The CDR3 is 11 amino acids.

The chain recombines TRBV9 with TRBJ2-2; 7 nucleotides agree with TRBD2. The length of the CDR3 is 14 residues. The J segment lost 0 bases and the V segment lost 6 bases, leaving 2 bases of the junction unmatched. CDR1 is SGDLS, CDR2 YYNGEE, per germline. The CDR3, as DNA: TGTGCCAGCAAAGCGGGGCCGAACACCGGGGAGCTGTTTTTT. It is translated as CASKAGPNTGELFF.

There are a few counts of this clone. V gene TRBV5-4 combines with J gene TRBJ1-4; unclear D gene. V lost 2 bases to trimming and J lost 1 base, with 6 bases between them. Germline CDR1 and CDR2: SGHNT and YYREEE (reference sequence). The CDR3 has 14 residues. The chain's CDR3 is CASSFGGTNEKLFF. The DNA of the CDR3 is TGTGCCAGCAGCTTTGGAGGAACTAATGAAAAACTGTTTTTT.

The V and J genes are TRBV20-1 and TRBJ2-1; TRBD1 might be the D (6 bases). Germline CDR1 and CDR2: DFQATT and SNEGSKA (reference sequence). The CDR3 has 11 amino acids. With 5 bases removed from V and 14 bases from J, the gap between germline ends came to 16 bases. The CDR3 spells CSAQQGDKKFF. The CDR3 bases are TGCAGTGCTCAACAGGGTGATAAAAAGTTCTTC.

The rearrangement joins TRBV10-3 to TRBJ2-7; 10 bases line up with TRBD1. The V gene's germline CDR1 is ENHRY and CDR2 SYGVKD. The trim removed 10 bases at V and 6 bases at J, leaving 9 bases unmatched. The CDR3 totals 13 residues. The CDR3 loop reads CATRGQGSREQYF. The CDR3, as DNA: TGTGCCACGCGGGGACAGGGGTCCCGCGAGCAGTACTTC.

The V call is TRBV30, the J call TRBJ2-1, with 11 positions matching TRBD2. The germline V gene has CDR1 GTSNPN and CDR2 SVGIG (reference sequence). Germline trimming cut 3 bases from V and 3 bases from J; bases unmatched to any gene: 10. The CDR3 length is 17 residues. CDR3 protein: CAWSAKGTSGIYNEQFF. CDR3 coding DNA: TGTGCCTGGAGCGCGAAGGGGACTAGCGGAATCTACAATGAGCAGTTCTTC.

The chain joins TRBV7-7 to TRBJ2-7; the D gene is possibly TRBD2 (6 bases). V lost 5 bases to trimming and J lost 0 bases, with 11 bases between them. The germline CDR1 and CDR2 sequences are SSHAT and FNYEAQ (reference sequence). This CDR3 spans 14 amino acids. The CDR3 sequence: CASSPGGASYEQYF. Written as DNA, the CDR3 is TGTGCCAGCAGCCCCGGGGGAGCCTCCTACGAGCAGTACTTC.

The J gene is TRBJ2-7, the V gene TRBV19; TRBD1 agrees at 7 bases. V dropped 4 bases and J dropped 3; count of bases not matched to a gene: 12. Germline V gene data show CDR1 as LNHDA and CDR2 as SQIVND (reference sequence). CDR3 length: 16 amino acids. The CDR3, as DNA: TGTGCCAGTAGTACGACGGGGACAGCCGCCCGCTACGAGCAGTACTTC. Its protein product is CASSTTGTAARYEQYF.

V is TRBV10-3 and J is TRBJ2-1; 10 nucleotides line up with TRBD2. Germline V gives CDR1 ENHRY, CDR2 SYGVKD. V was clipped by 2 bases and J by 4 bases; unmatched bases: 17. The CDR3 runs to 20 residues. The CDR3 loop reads CAISEPDYTPSGRVYNEQFF. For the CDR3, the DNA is TGTGCCATCAGTGAGCCGGATTACACCCCTAGCGGGAGAGTTTACAATGAGCAGTTCTTC.

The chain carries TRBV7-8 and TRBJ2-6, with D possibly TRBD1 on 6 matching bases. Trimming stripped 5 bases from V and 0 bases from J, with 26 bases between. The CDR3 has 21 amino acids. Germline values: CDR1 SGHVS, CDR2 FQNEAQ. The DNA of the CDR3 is TGTGCCAGCAGCATCTACAGGGTCCCTCTTTACGGTCGCTCTGGGGCCAACGTCCTGACTTTC. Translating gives CASSIYRVPLYGRSGANVLTF.

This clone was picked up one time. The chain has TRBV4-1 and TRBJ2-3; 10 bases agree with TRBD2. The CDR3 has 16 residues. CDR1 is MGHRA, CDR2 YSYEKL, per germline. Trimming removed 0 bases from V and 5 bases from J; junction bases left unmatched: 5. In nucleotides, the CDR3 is TGCGCCAGCAGCCAAGATCTCAGCGGGGGGGGAGATACGCAGTATTTT. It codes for CASSQDLSGGGDTQYF.

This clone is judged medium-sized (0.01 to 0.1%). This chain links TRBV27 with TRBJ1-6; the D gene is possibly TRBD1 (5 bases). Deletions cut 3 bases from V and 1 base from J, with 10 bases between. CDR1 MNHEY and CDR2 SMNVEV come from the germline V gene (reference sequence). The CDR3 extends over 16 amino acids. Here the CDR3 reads CASSLEGRSYNSPLHF. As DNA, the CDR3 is TGTGCCAGCAGTTTGGAGGGGAGGTCCTATAATTCACCCCTCCACTTT.

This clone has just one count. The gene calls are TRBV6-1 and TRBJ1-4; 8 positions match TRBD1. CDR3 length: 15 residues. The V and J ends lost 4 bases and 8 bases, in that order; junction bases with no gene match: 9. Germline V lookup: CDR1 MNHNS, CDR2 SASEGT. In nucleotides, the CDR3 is TGTGCCAGCAGTGTCCGACAGGGGATAAACGAAAAACTGTTTTTT. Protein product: CASSVRQGINEKLFF.

CDR3 in amino acids: CASSPSPGDSNEQFF. CDR3 nucleotide sequence: TGCGCCAGCAGCCCCTCACCCGGGGACAGCAATGAGCAGTTCTTC. This chain connects TRBV5-1 to TRBJ2-1; 7 nucleotides align to TRBD1. V was clipped by 4 bases and J by 6 bases; unmatched bases: 10. This CDR3 spans 15 amino acids. Germline V gene lookup returns CDR1 SGHRS and CDR2 YFSETQ.

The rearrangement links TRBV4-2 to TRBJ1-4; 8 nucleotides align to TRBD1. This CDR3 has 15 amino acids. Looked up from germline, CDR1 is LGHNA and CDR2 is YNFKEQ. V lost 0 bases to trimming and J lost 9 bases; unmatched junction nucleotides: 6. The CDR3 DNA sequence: TGTGCCAGCAGCCAAGATGGACAGGGTACGAAAAAACTGTTTTTT. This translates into CASSQDGQGTKKLFF.

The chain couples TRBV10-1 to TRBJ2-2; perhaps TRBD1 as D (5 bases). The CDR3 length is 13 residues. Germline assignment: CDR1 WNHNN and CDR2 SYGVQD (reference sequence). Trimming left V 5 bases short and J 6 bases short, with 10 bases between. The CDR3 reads CASSKTGPGELFF. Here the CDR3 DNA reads TGCGCCAGCAGTAAAACAGGACCCGGGGAGCTGTTTTTT.

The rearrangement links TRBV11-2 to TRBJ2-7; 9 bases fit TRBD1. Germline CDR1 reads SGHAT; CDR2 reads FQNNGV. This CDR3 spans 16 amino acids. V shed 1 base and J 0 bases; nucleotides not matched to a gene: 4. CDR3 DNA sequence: TGTGCCAGCAGCTTAGCCCGGGGACAGGGCTCCTACGAGCAGTACTTC. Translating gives CASSLARGQGSYEQYF. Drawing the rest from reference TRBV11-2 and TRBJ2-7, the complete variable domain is EAGVAQSPRYKIIEKRQSVAFWCNPISGHATLYWYQQILGQGPKLLIQFQNNGVVDDSQLPKDRFSAERLKGVDSTLKIQPAKLEDSAVYLCASSLARGQGSYEQYFGPGTRLTVT.

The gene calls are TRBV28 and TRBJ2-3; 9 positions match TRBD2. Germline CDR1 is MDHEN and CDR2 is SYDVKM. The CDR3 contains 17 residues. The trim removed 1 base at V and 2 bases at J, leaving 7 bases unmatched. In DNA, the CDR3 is TGTGCCAGCAGTTTATATGGGCTAGCGGGAACCACAGATACGCAGTATTTT. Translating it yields CASSLYGLAGTTDTQYF.